This T cell receptor (beta chain) was recovered during a study of cytomegalovirus exposure and HLA in healthy donors. The study ran its PCR with 60 Vbeta and 13 Jbeta primers. The table came from immunoSEQ multiplex PCR; TCRdb's copy has only in-frame clones and leaves some out. Of some 150,000 clones in the sample, more than 60% were seen once. The specimen sequenced was PBMCs. The sequence derives from a female donor in good health and CMV-seronegative.

CDR3 sequence reads: CAWGTGDLDAFF. The CDR3 region has the DNA TGTGCCTGGGGGACAGGCGATTTGGATGCTTTCTTT. This chain uses TRBV30 with TRBJ1-1, with 8 bases identical to TRBD1. CDR1 and CDR2 (germline): GTSNPN, SVGIG (reference sequence). With V trimmed by 5 bases and J by 11 bases, 10 bases remained unmatched. This CDR3 contains 12 residues.